What follows describes a single T cell receptor beta chain. Its antigen is not identified. The sample is drawn from a study of T cell repertoires in cytomegalovirus infection. Across the study: Indicated by public TCR beta signatures were CMV infection and matching HLA type.

Points from the study as a whole: It was HLA-C-restricted CMV-specific TCR beta clonotypes that dominated the response ex vivo.

TCRdb recomputed calls from the reads with MiXCR, one row per CDR3 protein. Among about 830,000 distinct CDR3 sequences listed, approximately 30% were seen once. Per germline, CDR1 MGHDK and CDR2 SYGVNS. The length of the CDR3 is 17 residues. The J segment lost 4 bases and the V segment lost 5 bases, leaving 15 bases of the junction unmatched. The receptor comes from a human donor in good health (CMV status not recorded). Some clones in this sample may be carry-over from other donors' samples. V and J are TRBV25-1 and TRBJ2-3; 7 bases are a match to TRBD1. Source: cultured CD8+ T cells from PBMCs, taken from culture after CMV antigen stimulation. CDR3 protein: CASSPSLAGGYADTQYF. The CDR3 nucleotides are TGTGCCAGCAGTCCCTCGTTAGCAGGGGGTTATGCAGATACGCAGTATTTT.